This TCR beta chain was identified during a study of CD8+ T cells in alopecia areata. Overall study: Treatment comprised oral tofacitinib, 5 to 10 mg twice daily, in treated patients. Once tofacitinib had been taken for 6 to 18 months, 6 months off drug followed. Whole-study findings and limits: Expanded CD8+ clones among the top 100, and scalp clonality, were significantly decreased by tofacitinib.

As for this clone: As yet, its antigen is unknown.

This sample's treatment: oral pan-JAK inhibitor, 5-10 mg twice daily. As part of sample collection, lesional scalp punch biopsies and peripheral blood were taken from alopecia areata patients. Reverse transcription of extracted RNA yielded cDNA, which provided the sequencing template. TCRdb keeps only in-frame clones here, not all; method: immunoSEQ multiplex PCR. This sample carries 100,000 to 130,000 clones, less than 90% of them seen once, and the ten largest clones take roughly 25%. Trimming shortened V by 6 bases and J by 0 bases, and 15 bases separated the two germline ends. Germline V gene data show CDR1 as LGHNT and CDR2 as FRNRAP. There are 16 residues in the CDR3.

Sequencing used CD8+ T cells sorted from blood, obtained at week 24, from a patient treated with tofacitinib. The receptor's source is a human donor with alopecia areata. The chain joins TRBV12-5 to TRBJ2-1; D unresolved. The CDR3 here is CASGPSGGSSYNEQFF. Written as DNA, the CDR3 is TGTGCTAGTGGCCCTTCCGGTGGTAGCTCCTACAATGAGCAGTTCTTC.